The entry that follows covers one TCR beta chain sequence. Its antigen is not known. Looked up from germline, CDR1 is SGHRS and CDR2 is YFSETQ. The trim removed 0 bases at V and 1 base at J, leaving 5 bases unmatched. This CDR3 is built from 16 residues. In the PCR, 60 Vbeta and 13 Jbeta primers were used. TCRdb keeps only in-frame clones here, not all; method: immunoSEQ multiplex PCR. The repertoire holds 120,000 to 150,000 clones, roughly 80% seen once, with approximately 6.9% in the top ten. The sample originates from a study of cytomegalovirus exposure and HLA in healthy donors. General study findings and limits: A prior analysis recorded that most TCR beta V segments were productive about 87% or about 30% of the time. A later analysis linked a missense variant in DCLRE1C to the trimming of TCR beta V and J genes. Clonal expansion was found to be greater in HLA-associated TCR beta chains than in equally common others in a later analysis.

The specimen sequenced was PBMCs. The TCR originated in a woman in her forties in good health and CMV-seropositive. The chain is built from TRBV5-1 and TRBJ1-1, with 8 bases fitting TRBD1. As DNA, the CDR3 is TGCGCCAGCAGCTTGGCGACAGGGGCCAAGAACACTGAAGCTTTCTTT. As protein: CASSLATGAKNTEAFF.